This TCR beta chain was observed in a study of shared clonotypes between healthy human individuals. Sequencing was performed with immunoSEQ multiplex PCR; in TCRdb, only in-frame clones are kept and a portion is missing. Of about 2.3 million clones in the sample, more than 80% are singletons; the top ten hold under 0.45%. Regarding this clone: What it recognizes is unknown.

Trimming took 0 bases from V and 7 from J, leaving 12 bases between them. The CDR3 covers 15 residues. In germline, CDR1 is MGHRA, CDR2 YSYEKL. Study conclusions and caveats: The study found about 5.1% of naive CD4 clonotypes shared across a few donors.

Sequenced input: naive CD4+ T cells from PBMCs. Subset indicated: CD45RA+ positively selected. The chain has TRBV4-1 and TRBJ1-4; D unclear. The receptor's source is a young man in good health. Some clones in this sample may be carry-over from other donors' samples. CDR3 bases: TGCGCCAGCAGCCAAGAAAGGTGGGGTTTTGAAAAACTGTTTTTT. Protein product: CASSQERWGFEKLFF.